This entry lists 14 T cell receptor beta chains sequenced from one sample in a study of blood T cell repertoires in COVID-19. Clones were read by immunoSEQ multiplex PCR, and TCRdb kept only the in-frame ones, dropping some. The sample carries more than 50,000 clones, 88% recorded once. Specimen: peripheral blood. These receptors were obtained from a human donor in a cohort sampled during active COVID-19.

Here the CDR3 reads CASSFLSSGMGNTIYF. CDR3 in DNA: TGCGCCAGCAGCTTTCTCTCCTCGGGGATGGGAAACACCATATATTTT. This chain links TRBV5-1 with TRBJ1-3, with D hard to call. CDR1 is SGHRS and CDR2 is YFSETQ in the germline V gene. V lost 2 bases, J lost 4 bases, and 16 bases lay in between. CDR3 length equals 16 residues.

The rearrangement uses TRBV7-2 and TRBJ2-7; 9 nucleotides line up with TRBD1. V was pared by 3 bases and J by 3 bases, with 9 bases of the junction left unmatched. Looked up from germline, CDR1 is SGHTA and CDR2 is FQGNSA. The CDR3 runs 16 residues. The CDR3 loop is CASSFYHGTGYYEQYF. In nucleotides, the CDR3 is TGTGCCAGCAGCTTCTACCACGGGACAGGGTACTACGAGCAGTACTTC.

The chain employs TRBV25-1 and TRBJ2-7, with 9 bases aligning to TRBD1. The CDR3 extends over 15 amino acids. Trimming at V came to 3 bases and at J to 4 bases, leaving 7 bases not matched to a gene. In germline, CDR1 is MGHDK, CDR2 SYGVNS. The CDR3 coding sequence is TGTGCCAGCAGTGACATCCGGACAGGGGAATACGAGCAGTACTTC. It specifies CASSDIRTGEYEQYF.

V and J are TRBV29-1 and TRBJ2-1; TRBD1 matches 8 bases. This CDR3 has 13 amino acids. J gave up 4 bases and V 5 bases, and 4 bases lay outside the gene matches. The germline CDR1 and CDR2 sequences are SQVTM and ANQGSEA. CDR3: CSVRTGTYNEQFF. DNA of the CDR3: TGCAGCGTTCGGACAGGGACTTACAATGAGCAGTTCTTC.

DNA of the CDR3: TGTGCCAGTAGTATGGGAGACGGCACCGGGGAGCTGTTTTTT. Translated: CASSMGDGTGELFF. V gene TRBV19 combines with J gene TRBJ2-2; D might be TRBD2 (5 bases). V was clipped by 3 bases and J by 4 bases, with 9 bases between them. CDR3 size: 14 residues. Per germline, CDR1 LNHDA and CDR2 SQIVND (reference sequence).

This chain uses TRBV5-1 with TRBJ2-7, with D possibly being TRBD2 (6 bases). V shed 2 bases and J shed 0 bases, with 12 bases lying between them. Germline-derived CDR1 and CDR2 are SGHRS and YFSETQ. This CDR3 is built from 15 residues. CDR3 in amino acids: CASSFWAGSSYEQYF. The CDR3 nucleotides are TGCGCCAGCAGCTTCTGGGCGGGGAGCTCCTACGAGCAGTACTTC.

This chain joins TRBV5-1 and TRBJ1-3; a possible D gene is TRBD1 (5 bases). Looked up from germline, CDR1 is SGHRS and CDR2 is YFSETQ. This CDR3 has 15 amino acids. V was shortened by 2 bases and J by 0 bases, with 9 bases between the two germline ends. CDR3 sequence: CASSFDSSSGNTIYF. DNA for the CDR3: TGCGCCAGCAGCTTCGACAGCAGCTCTGGAAACACCATATATTTT.

This clone was seen just once. This chain links TRBV7-9 with TRBJ1-2, with D hard to call. In germline, CDR1 is SEHNR, CDR2 FQNEAQ (reference sequence). The germline V and J ends were trimmed by 2 bases and 4 bases, with 11 bases remaining between them. The CDR3 length is 14 residues. CDR3 amino acids: CASSLPGLGYGYTF. The CDR3 coding sequence is TGTGCCAGCAGCTTACCGGGTTTGGGCTATGGCTACACCTTC.

The chain links TRBV2 to TRBJ2-2, with TRBD2 matching over 7 bases. The CDR3 extends over 15 amino acids. CDR1 SNHLY and CDR2 FYNNEI come from the germline V gene. J lost 4 bases, V lost 8 bases, and 10 bases had no gene match. CDR3 protein: CASAGLADLTGELFF. CDR3 nucleotide sequence: TGTGCCAGCGCCGGTCTAGCGGACCTCACCGGGGAGCTGTTTTTT.

The chain couples TRBV4-3 to TRBJ2-7; maybe TRBD1 (6 bases). V gave up 1 base and J gave up 0 bases, with 16 bases separating them. The CDR3 loop spans 17 amino acids. The germline V gene has CDR1 LGHNA and CDR2 YSLEER. The CDR3 nucleotides are TGCGCCAGCAGCCAAGCCAGGACGGGGACAAGCTCCTACGAGCAGTACTTC. Protein: CASSQARTGTSSYEQYF.

This clone came up a few times. The rearrangement joins TRBV27 to TRBJ2-7, with a possible D match to TRBD1 (5 bases). CDR3 length equals 14 residues. V was trimmed by 5 bases and J by 3 bases, leaving 14 bases between them. CDR1 MNHEY and CDR2 SMNVEV come from the germline V gene (reference sequence). CDR3 DNA sequence: TGTGCCAGCAGTAAACGGACACTCCACTACGAGCAGTACTTC. Protein product: CASSKRTLHYEQYF.

V gene TRBV13 combines with J gene TRBJ2-2; tentatively, D is TRBD2 (5 bases). The length of the CDR3 is 13 residues. The V end lost 2 bases, the J end lost 4 bases, and 5 bases lay between the germline ends. CDR1 and CDR2 (germline): PRHDT, FYEKMQ (reference sequence). The CDR3: CASSLRGTGELFF. DNA for the CDR3: TGTGCCAGCAGCTTACGGGGCACCGGGGAGCTGTTTTTT.

This chain uses TRBV28 with TRBJ2-1, with no clear D. Per the germline V gene, CDR1 is MDHEN and CDR2 is SYDVKM. With 3 bases removed from V and 0 bases from J, the gap between germline ends came to 6 bases. The CDR3 consists of 14 residues. The CDR3 region is CASSLGSSYNEQFF. In nucleotides, the CDR3 is TGTGCCAGCAGTTTGGGCAGCTCCTACAATGAGCAGTTCTTC.

The sample holds one count of this clone. The chain is built from TRBV25-1 and TRBJ1-1; 10 positions match TRBD1. The germline gives CDR1 MGHDK, CDR2 SYGVNS. The CDR3 has 13 amino acids. Trimming took 5 bases from V and 4 from J; bases not matched to a gene: 1. The CDR3 coding sequence is TGTGCCAGCAGTTGGACAGGGGGCACTGAAGCTTTCTTT. Translated: CASSWTGGTEAFF.